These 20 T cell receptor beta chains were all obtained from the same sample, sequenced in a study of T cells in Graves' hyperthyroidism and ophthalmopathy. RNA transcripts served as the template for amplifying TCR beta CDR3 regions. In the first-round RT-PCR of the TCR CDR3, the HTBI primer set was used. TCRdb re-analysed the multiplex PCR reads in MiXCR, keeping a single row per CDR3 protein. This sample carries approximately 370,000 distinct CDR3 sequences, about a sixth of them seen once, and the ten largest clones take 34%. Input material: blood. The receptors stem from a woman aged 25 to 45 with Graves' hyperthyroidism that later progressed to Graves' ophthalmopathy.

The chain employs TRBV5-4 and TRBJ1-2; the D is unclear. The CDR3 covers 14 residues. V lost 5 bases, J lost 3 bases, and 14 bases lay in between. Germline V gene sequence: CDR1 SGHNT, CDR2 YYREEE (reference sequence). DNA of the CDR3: TGTGCCAGCAGTGACGGCCCCGAGGACTATGGCTACACCTTC. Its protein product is CASSDGPEDYGYTF.

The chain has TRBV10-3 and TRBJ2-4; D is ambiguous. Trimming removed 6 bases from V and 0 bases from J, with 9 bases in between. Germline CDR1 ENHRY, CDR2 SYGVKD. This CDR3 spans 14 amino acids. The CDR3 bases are TGTGCCATCAGGGACCACTTAGCCAAAAACATTCAGTACTTC. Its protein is CAIRDHLAKNIQYF.

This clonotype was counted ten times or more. The CDR3 nucleotides read TGCGCCAGCAGCCGGGTAGGGGGGCTGGACTATGGCTACACCTTC. It is translated as CASSRVGGLDYGYTF. The chain carries TRBV5-1 and TRBJ1-2, with D possibly TRBD1 on 6 matching bases. The CDR3 has 15 amino acids. The germline CDR1 and CDR2 sequences are SGHRS and YFSETQ. Trimming cost V 4 bases and J 3 bases, with 16 bases left between them.

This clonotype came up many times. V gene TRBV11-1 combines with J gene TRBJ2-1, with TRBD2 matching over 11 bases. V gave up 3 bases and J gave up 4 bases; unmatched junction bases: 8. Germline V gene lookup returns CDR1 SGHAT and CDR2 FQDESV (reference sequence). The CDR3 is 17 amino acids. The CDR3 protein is CASSFGTSGGLYNEQFF. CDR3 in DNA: TGTGCCAGCAGCTTTGGAACTAGCGGGGGCCTATACAATGAGCAGTTCTTC.

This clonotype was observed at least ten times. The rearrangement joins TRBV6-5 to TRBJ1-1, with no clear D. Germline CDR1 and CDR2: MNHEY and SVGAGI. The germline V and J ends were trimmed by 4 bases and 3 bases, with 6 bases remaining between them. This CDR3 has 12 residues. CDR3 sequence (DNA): TGTGCCAGCAGTTCCGGGGACACTGAAGCTTTCTTT. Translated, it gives CASSSGDTEAFF.

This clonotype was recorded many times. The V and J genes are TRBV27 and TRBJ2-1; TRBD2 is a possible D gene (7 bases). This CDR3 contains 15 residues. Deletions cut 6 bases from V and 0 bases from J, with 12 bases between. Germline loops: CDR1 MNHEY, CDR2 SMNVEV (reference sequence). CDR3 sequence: CASRPGGLSYNEQFF. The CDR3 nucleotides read TGTGCCAGCAGACCCGGGGGGCTCTCCTACAATGAGCAGTTCTTC.

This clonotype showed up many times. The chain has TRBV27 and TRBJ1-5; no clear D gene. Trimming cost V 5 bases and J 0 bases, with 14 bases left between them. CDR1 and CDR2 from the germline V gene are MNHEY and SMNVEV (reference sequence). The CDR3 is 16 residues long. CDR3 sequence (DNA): TGTGCCAGCAGTCCTGGACCGCGATATAGCAATCAGCCCCAGCATTTT. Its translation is CASSPGPRYSNQPQHF.

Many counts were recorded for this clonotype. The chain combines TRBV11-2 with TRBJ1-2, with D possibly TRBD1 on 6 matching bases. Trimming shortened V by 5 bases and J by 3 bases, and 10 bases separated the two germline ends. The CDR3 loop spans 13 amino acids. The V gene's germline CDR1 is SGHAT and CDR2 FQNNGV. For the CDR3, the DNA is TGTGCCAGCAGCCTGGACAGACACTATGGCTACACCTTC. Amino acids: CASSLDRHYGYTF.

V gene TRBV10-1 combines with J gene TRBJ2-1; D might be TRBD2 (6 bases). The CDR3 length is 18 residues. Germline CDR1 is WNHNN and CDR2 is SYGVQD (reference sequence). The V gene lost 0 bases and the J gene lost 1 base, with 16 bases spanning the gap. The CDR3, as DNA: TGCGCCAGCAGTGAGTCGGGTTGGCGGGAAAGTTCCTACAATGAGCAGTTCTTC. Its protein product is CASSESGWRESSYNEQFF.

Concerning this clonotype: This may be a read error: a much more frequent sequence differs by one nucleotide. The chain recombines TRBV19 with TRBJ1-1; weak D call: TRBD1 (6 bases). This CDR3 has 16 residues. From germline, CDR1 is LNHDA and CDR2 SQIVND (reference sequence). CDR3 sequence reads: CARSTNPGHTTPEAFF. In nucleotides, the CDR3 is TGTGCCCGTAGTACCAATCCGGGACACACCACACCCGAAGCTTTCTTT.

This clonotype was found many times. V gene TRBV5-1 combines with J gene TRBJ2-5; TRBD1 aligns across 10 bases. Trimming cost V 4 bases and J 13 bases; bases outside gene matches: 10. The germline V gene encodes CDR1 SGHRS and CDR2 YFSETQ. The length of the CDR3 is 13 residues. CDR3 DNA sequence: TGCGCCAGCAGCGGGACAGGGGAGCTTTTTCGGTACTTC. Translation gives CASSGTGELFRYF.

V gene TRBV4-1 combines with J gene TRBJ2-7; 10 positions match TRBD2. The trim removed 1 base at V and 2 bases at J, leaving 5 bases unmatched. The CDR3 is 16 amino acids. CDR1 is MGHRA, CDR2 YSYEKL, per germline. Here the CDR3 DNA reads TGCGCCAGCAGCCAAGTATTAGCGGGAGGACCCTACGAGCAGTACTTC. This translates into CASSQVLAGGPYEQYF.

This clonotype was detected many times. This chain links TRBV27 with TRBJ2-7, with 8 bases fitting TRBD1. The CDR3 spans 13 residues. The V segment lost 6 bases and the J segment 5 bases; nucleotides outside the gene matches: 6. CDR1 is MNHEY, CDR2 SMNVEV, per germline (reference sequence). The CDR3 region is CASRPAGGNEQYF. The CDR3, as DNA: TGTGCCAGCAGGCCCGCAGGGGGCAACGAGCAGTACTTC.

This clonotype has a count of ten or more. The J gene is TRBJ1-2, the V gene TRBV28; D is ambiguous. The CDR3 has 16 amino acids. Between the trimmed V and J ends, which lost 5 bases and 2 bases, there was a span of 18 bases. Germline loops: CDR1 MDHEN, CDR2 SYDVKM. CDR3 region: CASSQTPGRANYGYTF. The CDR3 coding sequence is TGTGCCAGCAGTCAAACGCCCGGGCGGGCCAACTATGGCTACACCTTC.

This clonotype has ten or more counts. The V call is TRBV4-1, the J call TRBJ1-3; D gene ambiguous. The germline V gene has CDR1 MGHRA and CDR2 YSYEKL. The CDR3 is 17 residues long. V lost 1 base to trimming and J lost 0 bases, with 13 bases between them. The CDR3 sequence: CASSQVTSLNSGNTIYF. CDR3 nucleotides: TGCGCCAGCAGCCAAGTAACGTCACTGAACTCTGGAAACACCATATATTTT.

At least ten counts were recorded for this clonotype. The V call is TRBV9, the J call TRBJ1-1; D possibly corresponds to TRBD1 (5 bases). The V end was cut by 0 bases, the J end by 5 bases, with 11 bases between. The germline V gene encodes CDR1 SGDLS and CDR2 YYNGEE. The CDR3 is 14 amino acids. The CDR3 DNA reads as TGTGCCAGCAGCGTAGGGGCAGGGAAGACTGAAGCTTTCTTT. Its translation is CASSVGAGKTEAFF.

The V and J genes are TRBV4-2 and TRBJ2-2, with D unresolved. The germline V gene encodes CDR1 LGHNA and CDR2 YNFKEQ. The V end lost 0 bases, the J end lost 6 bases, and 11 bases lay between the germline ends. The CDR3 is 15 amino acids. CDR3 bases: TGTGCCAGCAGCCAAGATCGAGCCACCTCCGGGGAGCTGTTTTTT. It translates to CASSQDRATSGELFF.

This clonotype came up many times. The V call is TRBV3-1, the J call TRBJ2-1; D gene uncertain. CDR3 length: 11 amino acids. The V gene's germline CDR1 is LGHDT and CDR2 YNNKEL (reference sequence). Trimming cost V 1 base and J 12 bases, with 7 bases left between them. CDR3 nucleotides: TGTGCCAGCAGCCAAGGCCTACTGCAGTTCTTC. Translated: CASSQGLLQFF.

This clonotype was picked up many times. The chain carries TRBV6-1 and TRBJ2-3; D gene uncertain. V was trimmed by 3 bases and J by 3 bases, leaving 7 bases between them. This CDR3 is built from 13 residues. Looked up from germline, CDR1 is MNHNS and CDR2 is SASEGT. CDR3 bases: TGTGCCAGCAGTGAGATTCCAACAGATACGCAGTATTTT. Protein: CASSEIPTDTQYF.

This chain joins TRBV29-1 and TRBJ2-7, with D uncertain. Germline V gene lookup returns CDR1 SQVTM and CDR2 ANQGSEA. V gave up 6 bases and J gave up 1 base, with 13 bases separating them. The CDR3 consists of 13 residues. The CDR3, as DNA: TGCAGCGTAAGAGTGGCAAATTCCTACGAGCAGTACTTC. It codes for CSVRVANSYEQYF.